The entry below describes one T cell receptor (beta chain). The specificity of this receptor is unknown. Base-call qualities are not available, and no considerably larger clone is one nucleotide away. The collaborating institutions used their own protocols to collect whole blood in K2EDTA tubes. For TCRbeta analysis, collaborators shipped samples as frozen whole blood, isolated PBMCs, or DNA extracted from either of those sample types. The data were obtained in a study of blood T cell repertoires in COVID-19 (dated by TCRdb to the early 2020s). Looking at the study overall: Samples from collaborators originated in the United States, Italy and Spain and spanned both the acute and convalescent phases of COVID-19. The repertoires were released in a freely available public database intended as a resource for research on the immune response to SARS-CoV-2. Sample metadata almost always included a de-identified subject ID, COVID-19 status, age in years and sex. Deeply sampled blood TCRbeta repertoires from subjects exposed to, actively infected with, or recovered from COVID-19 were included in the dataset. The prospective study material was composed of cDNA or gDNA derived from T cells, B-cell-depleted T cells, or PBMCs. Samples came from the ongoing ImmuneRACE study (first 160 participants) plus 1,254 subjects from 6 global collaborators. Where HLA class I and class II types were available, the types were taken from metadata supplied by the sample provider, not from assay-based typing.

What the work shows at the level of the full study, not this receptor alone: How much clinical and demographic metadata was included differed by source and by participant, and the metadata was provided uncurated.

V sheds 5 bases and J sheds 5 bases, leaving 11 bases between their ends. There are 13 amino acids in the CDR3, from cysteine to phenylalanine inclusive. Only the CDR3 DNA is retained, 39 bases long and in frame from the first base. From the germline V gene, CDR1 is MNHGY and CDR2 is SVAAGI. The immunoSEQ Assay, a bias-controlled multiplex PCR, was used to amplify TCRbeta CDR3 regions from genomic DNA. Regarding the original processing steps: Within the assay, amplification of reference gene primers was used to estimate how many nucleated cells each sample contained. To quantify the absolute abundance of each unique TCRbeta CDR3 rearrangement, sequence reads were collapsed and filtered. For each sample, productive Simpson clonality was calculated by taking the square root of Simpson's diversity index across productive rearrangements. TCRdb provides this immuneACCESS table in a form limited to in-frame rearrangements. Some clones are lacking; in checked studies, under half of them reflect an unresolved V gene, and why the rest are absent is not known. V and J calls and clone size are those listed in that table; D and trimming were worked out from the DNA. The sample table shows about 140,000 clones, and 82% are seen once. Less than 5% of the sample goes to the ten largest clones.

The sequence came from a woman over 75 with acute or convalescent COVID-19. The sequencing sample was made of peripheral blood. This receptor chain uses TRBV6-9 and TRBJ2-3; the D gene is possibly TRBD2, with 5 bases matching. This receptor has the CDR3 CASSRREGDTQYF. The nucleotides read TGTGCCAGCAGTAGGAGAGAGGGAGATACGCAGTATTTT.